The table lists the clone carrying this T cell receptor (beta chain) with a few counts. Its target is unknown. Other DNA sequences in the same sample also yield this CDR3. This specimen belongs to a study of tissue T cells after allogeneic stem cell transplantation. General study results and limits: Some tissue clones might be persisting host cells; their alloreactivity or antigen specificity was not determined.

With 4 bases removed from V and 4 bases from J, the gap between germline ends came to 7 bases. Germline V gives CDR1 MDHEN, CDR2 SYDVKM. This CDR3 spans 12 amino acids. Profiled with immunoSEQ multiplex PCR; TCRdb holds only in-frame clones, not every one. Of some 25,000 clones in the sample, less than 85% were seen once. The source material was tissue from the ileum, sampled at autopsy. The gene calls are TRBV28 and TRBJ1-2; D unresolved. The sequence was collected from a female donor older than 55 with lung cancer. CDR3 region: CASSSLFYGYTF. The CDR3 DNA reads as TGTGCCAGCAGTTCCCTATTCTATGGCTACACCTTC.